The 27 T cell receptor beta chains in this list originate from one sample, sequenced in a study of T cell changes during pregnancy in multiple sclerosis. Profiled with immunoSEQ multiplex PCR; TCRdb holds only in-frame clones, not every one. The table includes 65,000 to 95,000 clones, 85% to 95% detected once. The starting material was peripheral blood, obtained after pregnancy. These TCRs come from a female donor in good health, enrolled as a control in a pregnancy study.

J is TRBJ1-2 and V is TRBV28, with 7 bases that match TRBD1. Germline CDR1 is MDHEN and CDR2 is SYDVKM. J was trimmed by 0 bases and V by 4 bases; bases with no gene match: 2. CDR3 size: 14 residues. The CDR3 sequence is CASSSGTANYGYTF. The CDR3 DNA reads TGTGCCAGCAGTTCCGGGACAGCTAACTATGGCTACACCTTC.

The V call is TRBV15, the J call TRBJ2-3, with D tentatively TRBD2 (5 bases). V shed 9 bases and J shed 1 base, with 17 bases lying between them. In germline, CDR1 is LNHNV, CDR2 YYDKDF (reference sequence). CDR3 length: 15 amino acids. DNA of the CDR3: TGTGCCACTAGACTTAACCTGCGGGGCACAGATACGCAGTATTTT. It specifies CATRLNLRGTDTQYF.

The chain couples TRBV10-3 to TRBJ1-3; no clear D gene. The CDR3 covers 16 residues. From germline, CDR1 is ENHRY and CDR2 SYGVKD. V was cut by 6 bases and J by 1 base, with 16 bases left in between. The CDR3 is CAISEREGGSGNTIYF. CDR3 nucleotides: TGTGCCATCAGCGAGCGCGAGGGAGGTTCTGGAAACACCATATATTTT.

This chain joins TRBV4-1 and TRBJ2-5; 12 nucleotides align to TRBD2. The V and J ends lost 0 bases and 3 bases, in that order; junction bases with no gene match: 5. This CDR3 contains 17 residues. Germline V gives CDR1 MGHRA, CDR2 YSYEKL. CDR3 sequence reads: CASSQDPLAGGKETQYF. In nucleotides, the CDR3 is TGCGCCAGCAGCCAAGATCCCCTAGCGGGAGGGAAAGAGACCCAGTACTTC.

The chain links TRBV19 to TRBJ1-1; maybe TRBD1 (5 bases). With 5 bases removed from V and 4 bases from J, the gap between germline ends came to 11 bases. The CDR3 is 13 amino acids. CDR1 is LNHDA, CDR2 SQIVND, per germline (reference sequence). CDR3 protein: CASSLGEGTEAFF. Here the CDR3 DNA reads TGTGCCAGTAGTTTGGGGGAGGGCACTGAAGCTTTCTTT.

This sequence joins TRBV21-1 and TRBJ1-4; the table's D call of TRBD1 was not tested on the DNA. TRBV21-1 is a listed pseudogene. The CDR3 sequence is 18 residues long. This CDR3 reads CASSKDPQGQGGNEKLFF. CDR3 in DNA: TGTGCCAGCAGCAAAGATCCCCAGGGTCAGGGGGGAAATGAAAAACTGTTTTTT.

This chain joins TRBV18 and TRBJ2-5; possibly TRBD1 for D (6 bases). The V and J ends lost 4 bases and 0 bases respectively, with 6 bases between them. The CDR3 loop spans 13 amino acids. Per the germline V gene, CDR1 is KGHSH and CDR2 is LQKENI. The CDR3: CASSRTDQETQYF. The DNA of the CDR3 is TGTGCCAGCTCACGGACAGACCAAGAGACCCAGTACTTC.

Of note for this clone: One end of the junction does not line up with germline, which may come from a read error. The chain employs TRBV7-7 and TRBJ2-1; the match to TRBD2 covers 12 bases. Per the germline V gene, CDR1 is SSHAT and CDR2 is FNYEAQ (reference sequence). The CDR3 extends over 16 amino acids. CDR3 sequence reads: CASSLKLAGGDNEQFF. The CDR3 coding sequence is TGTGCTAGCAGCTTAAAACTAGCGGGAGGCGACAATGAGCAGTTCTTC.

The CDR3 region is CASSPATGNGYTF. CDR3 DNA: TGTGCCAGCTCACCAGCGACGGGGAATGGCTACACCTTC. This chain connects TRBV18 to TRBJ1-2; no clear D. Trimming cost V 2 bases and J 6 bases, with 10 bases left between them. CDR1 and CDR2 from the germline V gene are KGHSH and LQKENI. This CDR3 has 13 amino acids.

The rearrangement uses TRBV5-5 and TRBJ1-5; 8 nucleotides agree with TRBD1. The CDR3 contains 15 residues. The junction had 2 bases not matched to a gene; V was cut back by 1 base and J by 2 bases. Germline V CDR1 and CDR2: SGHKS, YYEKEE (reference sequence). CDR3 nucleotides: TGTGCCAGCAGCTTGAAGACAGGGGGCAATCAGCCCCAGCATTTT. Translation: CASSLKTGGNQPQHF.

The rearrangement uses TRBV7-2 and TRBJ2-5; 9 positions match TRBD1. The CDR3 totals 17 residues. Germline loops: CDR1 SGHTA, CDR2 FQGNSA. Trimming removed 5 bases from V and 1 base from J; junction bases left unmatched: 11. The CDR3 loop reads CASSLRHGQGFQETQYF. DNA for the CDR3: TGTGCCAGCAGCCTAAGGCACGGACAGGGGTTCCAAGAGACCCAGTACTTC.

V usage is TRBV7-2 and J usage is TRBJ2-1, with a weak D call TRBD2 (5 bases). V was pared by 5 bases and J by 1 base, with 12 bases between. Looked up from germline, CDR1 is SGHTA and CDR2 is FQGNSA. The CDR3 loop spans 15 amino acids. The CDR3 reads CASSLDYSSYNEQFF. The CDR3 coding sequence is TGTGCCAGCAGCCTAGACTATAGTTCCTACAATGAGCAGTTCTTC.

The chain links TRBV5-6 to TRBJ1-4; possibly TRBD1 for D (6 bases). The germline V gene has CDR1 SGHDT and CDR2 YYEEEE. This CDR3 has 14 residues. The V end lost 1 base, the J end lost 6 bases, and 10 bases lay between the germline ends. In nucleotides, the CDR3 is TGTGCCAGCAGCTTGACAGGGTCGGATGAAAAACTGTTTTTT. This sequence encodes CASSLTGSDEKLFF.

The chain has TRBV5-1 and TRBJ2-2; 8 bases are shared with TRBD2. Looked up from germline, CDR1 is SGHRS and CDR2 is YFSETQ. Unmatched junction bases numbered 6, after V lost 2 bases and J lost 0 bases. This CDR3 is built from 17 residues. In nucleotides, the CDR3 is TGCGCCAGCAGCTTTCGAACTAGCGGCCCGAACACCGGGGAGCTGTTTTTT. It yields the protein CASSFRTSGPNTGELFF.

On this clone: This CDR3 is also generated by other DNA sequences in the sample. The chain employs TRBV9 and TRBJ2-7, with D maybe TRBD2 (6 bases). Trimming stripped 4 bases from V and 4 bases from J, with 9 bases between. The CDR3 sequence is 12 residues long. Germline V gene sequence: CDR1 SGDLS, CDR2 YYNGEE. The CDR3 DNA reads TGTGCCAGCAGCCCCGGGGGTTACGAGCAGTACTTC. Translated: CASSPGGYEQYF. The full variable domain, completed using reference TRBV9 and TRBJ2-7, is DSGVTQTPKHLITATGQRVTLRCSPRSGDLSVYWYQQSLDQGLQFLIQYYNGEERAKGNILERFSAQQFPDLHSELNLSSLELGDSALYFCASSPGGYEQYFGPGTRLTVT.

The chain combines TRBV18 with TRBJ2-2, with a possible D match to TRBD2 (5 bases). This CDR3 has 19 residues. Germline CDR1 and CDR2: KGHSH and LQKENI. The germline V and J ends were trimmed by 0 bases and 5 bases, with 22 bases remaining between them. CDR3 DNA sequence: TGTGCCAGCTCACCACCGACTACTCGGGGTCTACTGGGGACCGGGGAGCTGTTTTTT. Translating it yields CASSPPTTRGLLGTGELFF. Complete variable domain (other parts from reference TRBV18 and TRBJ2-2): NAGVMQNPRHLVRRRGQEARLRCSPMKGHSHVYWYRQLPEEGLKFMVYLQKENIIDESGMPKERFSAEFPKEGPSILRIQQVVRGDSAAYFCASSPPTTRGLLGTGELFFGEGSRLTVL.

This clone was detected only once. The V and J genes are TRBV7-3 and TRBJ2-3, with 12 positions matching TRBD2. V shed 6 bases, J shed 3 bases, and the junction held 16 bases outside the gene matches. Germline-derived CDR1 and CDR2 are SGHTA and FQGTGA. This CDR3 comprises 19 residues. The CDR3 loop reads CASSLKGTSGYPRTDTQYF. The CDR3 DNA sequence: TGTGCCAGCAGTCTGAAGGGGACTAGCGGGTATCCGCGGACAGATACGCAGTATTTT.

The chain recombines TRBV6-6 with TRBJ1-1; a weak D match, TRBD1 (5 bases). V lost 1 base to trimming and J lost 1 base, with 10 bases between them. The CDR3 is 15 amino acids. Germline-derived CDR1 and CDR2 are MNHNY and SVGAGI (reference sequence). CDR3 bases: TGTGCCAGCAGTTACTGGCCCCAGGGGAACACTGAAGCTTTCTTT. Translated: CASSYWPQGNTEAFF.

This sequence joins TRBV6-5 and TRBJ1-3, with D maybe TRBD1 (5 bases). CDR1 is MNHEY, CDR2 SVGAGI, per germline. The CDR3 length is 15 residues. Trimming shortened V by 6 bases and J by 2 bases, and 14 bases separated the two germline ends. Here the CDR3 DNA reads TGTGCCAGCAGAAACCTGGGGCAGCCTGGAAACACCATATATTTT. Translation: CASRNLGQPGNTIYF.

This sequence joins TRBV7-3 and TRBJ2-3; D may be TRBD1 (5 bases). With 1 base removed from V and 3 bases from J, the gap between germline ends came to 11 bases. The V gene's germline CDR1 is SGHTA and CDR2 FQGTGA. CDR3 length: 15 amino acids. The CDR3 sequence: CASSLKGQRTDTQYF. In nucleotides, the CDR3 is TGTGCCAGCAGCTTAAAGGGGCAGAGGACAGATACGCAGTATTTT. Full variable domain (missing parts from reference TRBV7-3 and TRBJ2-3): GAGVSQTPSNKVTEKGKYVELRCDPISGHTALYWYRQSLGQGPEFLIYFQGTGAADDSGLPNDRFFAVRPEGSVSTLKIQRTERGDSAVYLCASSLKGQRTDTQYFGPGTRLTVL.

The rearrangement joins TRBV21-1 to TRBJ2-3; the table assigns TRBD2, which was not confirmed against the DNA. TRBV21-1 is recorded as a pseudogene. This CDR3 region has 15 residues. The CDR3: CASSKELGATDTQYF. The CDR3 nucleotides read TGTGCCAGCAGCAAAGAACTGGGAGCGACAGATACGCAGTATTTT.

J is TRBJ2-1 and V is TRBV25-1, with 13 bases aligning to TRBD2. CDR1 MGHDK and CDR2 SYGVNS come from the germline V gene. V dropped 6 bases and J dropped 6; count of bases not matched to a gene: 11. The CDR3 has 17 amino acids. Here the CDR3 reads CASRETSGRPRANEQFF. In nucleotides, the CDR3 is TGTGCCAGCAGGGAGACTAGCGGGAGGCCCCGGGCCAATGAGCAGTTCTTC.

The rearrangement links TRBV18 to TRBJ2-5; TRBD1 might be the D (5 bases). The length of the CDR3 is 14 residues. CDR1 is KGHSH, CDR2 LQKENI, per germline. The ends were cut back, 4 bases at V and 5 bases at J, with 14 bases in the middle. CDR3 amino acids: CASSQDSNGETQYF. The CDR3 DNA sequence: TGTGCCAGCTCACAAGACAGTAATGGCGAGACCCAGTACTTC.

The gene calls are TRBV10-3 and TRBJ2-7; tentative D call: TRBD2 (5 bases). The CDR3 length is 15 residues. V was trimmed by 4 bases and J by 4 bases, leaving 17 bases between them. Germline values: CDR1 ENHRY, CDR2 SYGVKD. The CDR3 sequence is CAISGNYGNGYEQYF. CDR3 coding DNA: TGTGCCATCAGTGGAAACTACGGGAACGGGTACGAGCAGTACTTC.

The chain recombines TRBV5-4 with TRBJ2-1, with 7 positions matching TRBD2. The CDR3 runs to 16 residues. Trimming took 2 bases from V and 7 from J; bases not matched to a gene: 12. Germline V gene sequence: CDR1 SGHNT, CDR2 YYREEE (reference sequence). DNA for the CDR3: TGTGCCAGCAGCTTCGAAATTACGGGAGGATGGAATGAGCAGTTCTTC. Protein sequence: CASSFEITGGWNEQFF.

The V gene is TRBV9, the J gene TRBJ1-2; D call uncertain. The germline V and J ends were trimmed by 4 bases and 4 bases, with 17 bases remaining between them. This CDR3 is built from 15 residues. CDR1 and CDR2 from the germline V gene are SGDLS and YYNGEE. The CDR3 is CASSPDGSGIYGYTF. The CDR3 nucleotides read TGTGCCAGCAGCCCTGACGGATCGGGGATCTATGGCTACACCTTC.

This chain uses TRBV6-5 with TRBJ2-7, with D perhaps TRBD1 (6 bases). Germline CDR1 reads MNHEY; CDR2 reads SVGAGI. Trimming stripped 2 bases from V and 2 bases from J, with 13 bases between. The CDR3 totals 15 residues. CDR3 bases: TGTGCCAGCAGTTACACGCCAGGGGCTCCCTACGAGCAGTACTTC. It specifies CASSYTPGAPYEQYF.